The T cell receptor beta chain described here comes from a study of blood T cell repertoires in COVID-19. Overall study: COVID-19 samples, acute and convalescent, were from the United States, Italy and Spain. The cDNA or gDNA used as material had been derived from T cells, B-cell-depleted T cells, or PBMCs.

In the original processing: Quantification of nucleated cells was approximated via reference gene primer amplification. This table comes from immunoSEQ multiplex PCR, and its TCRdb copy is limited to in-frame clones, with some not included. V, J and clone size are taken as reported in that table, and D and trimming were inferred from the DNA itself. The top ten clones hold roughly 8.6% of a sample with under 65,000 clones, about nine tenths of them seen once. There are 17 residues in the CDR3. CDR1 is SGHDN and CDR2 is FVKESK in the germline V gene. V shed 0 bases and J 0 bases; nucleotides not matched to a gene: 2.

The J gene is TRBJ2-2, the V gene TRBV14, with 9 bases lining up with TRBD2. Source material: peripheral blood. The TCR comes from a human donor in a cohort sampled during active COVID-19. This chain's CDR3 is CASSQDRLAANTGELFF. The CDR3 nucleotides read TGTGCCAGCAGCCAAGATAGACTAGCGGCGAACACCGGGGAGCTGTTTTTT.